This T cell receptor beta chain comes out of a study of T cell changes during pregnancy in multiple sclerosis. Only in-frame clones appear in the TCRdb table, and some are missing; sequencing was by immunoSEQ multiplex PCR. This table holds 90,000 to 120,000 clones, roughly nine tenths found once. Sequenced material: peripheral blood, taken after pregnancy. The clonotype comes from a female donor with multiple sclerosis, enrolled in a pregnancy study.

The CDR3 protein is CASSDLAGFGEQYF. CDR3 nucleotides: TGTGCCAGCAGTGACTTGGCAGGGTTCGGCGAGCAGTACTTC. The chain recombines TRBV2 with TRBJ2-7, with D possibly matching TRBD1 (5 bases). The CDR3 totals 14 residues. Trimming removed 3 bases at V and 6 bases at J, with 15 bases between. Per the germline V gene, CDR1 is SNHLY and CDR2 is FYNNEI.